A selection of T cell receptor beta chains follows, all from one sample in a study of T cell responses to AZD1222 COVID-19 vaccine. Profiled with immunoSEQ multiplex PCR; TCRdb holds only in-frame clones, not every one. The sample has some 98,000 clones, roughly 90% seen once; the top ten hold 16%. The sequencing here drew on peripheral blood, taken 28 days after the second AZD1222 dose. The receptors were gathered from an adult who received the AZD1222 COVID-19 vaccine. Each CDR3 is given with its conserved first and last residue. The order of the fields is clone size, V gene, CDR3 protein. Clone size is shown for a subset of rows, as once, few, many or a class of expanded clone.

>.|TRBV18
CASSPSVTVTSYGYTF
>.|TRBV7-2
CASSLGGPRQTYNEQFF
>once|TRBV28
CASSRQGSYEQYF
>.|TRBV6-6
CASSYTPYEQYF
>.|TRBV7-8
CASSLRWTAGQGYNEQFF
>.|TRBV6-5
CASNSQGYYNEQFF
>.|TRBV19
CASSTRLAGAPGNEQFF
>.|TRBV30
CAWSVGTGRYEKLFF
>.|TRBV12-3/TRBV12-4
CASSFLGDQPQHF
>.|TRBV5-8
CASSLFGWSGNQPQHF
>.|TRBV6-1
CASSEPGTGRPYEQYF
>.|TRBV5-1
CASSLAGSWTETQYF
>.|TRBV19
CASSMDRGREQYF
>.|TRBV29-1
CSVEPKRGSYNEQFF
>.|TRBV15
CATSRESGSMDEQFF
>.|TRBV19
CASNQGRQETQYF
>.|TRBV18
CASSPPQGRTEAFF
>.|TRBV7-7
CASSLAQATNTGELFF
>once|TRBV21-1
CASSIKDYGYTF
>.|TRBV5-1
CASSLADRNYGYTF
>.|TRBV19
CASSLPGQHTGELFF
>.|TRBV27
CASSLVSARTDTQYF
>.|TRBV5-1
CASSLTPSGGANSPLHF
>.|TRBV19
CASSIGENYGYTF
>.|TRBV2
CASNRVNTEAFF
>.|TRBV28
CASSDRAIGNQPQHF
>.|TRBV6-2/TRBV6-3
CASTPEGRGNQPQHF
>.|TRBV5-8
CASTLQGGYEQYF
>.|TRBV5-1
CASSLGQVGTDTQYF
>.|TRBV30
CAWSVGDSGLETQYF
>.|TRBV27
CASSLDLTGTGGYSNQPQHF
>.|TRBV10-3
CAINQGLSGNTIYF
>.|TRBV28
CASGRGSLLTQGRGGYGYTF
>.|TRBV6-5
CASFTGSTPYEQYF
>once|TRBV27
CASSLGQSYEQYF
>.|TRBV15
CATSRDLADIQYF
>.|TRBV29-1
CSVERGGASTEAFF
>.|TRBV6-6
CASSQEQGANTEAFF
>.|TRBV30
CASDVGLAGGVGEQFF
>.|TRBV19
CASSIRREFADTQYF
>.|TRBV20-1
CSASLADPYEQYF
>.|TRBV27
CASSFADGLTDTQYF
>.|TRBV5-1
CASSLASGANEQFF
>.|TRBV30
CAWSVKGRPDTQYF
>.|TRBV2
CASKYNEKLFF
>few|TRBV23-1
CASSQIGGEGGNTIYF
>.|TRBV30
CAWNRAGGTEQYF
>few|TRBV11-3
CASSFRTGASDTQYF
>.|TRBV6-5
CASRGMGLSYEQYF
>.|TRBV6-5
CASSYLTNEKLFF
>.|TRBV11-2
CASSSLGSGGYEQYF
>.|TRBV5-1
CASSLGSGENYGYTF
>.|TRBV20-1
CSARVGSLHF